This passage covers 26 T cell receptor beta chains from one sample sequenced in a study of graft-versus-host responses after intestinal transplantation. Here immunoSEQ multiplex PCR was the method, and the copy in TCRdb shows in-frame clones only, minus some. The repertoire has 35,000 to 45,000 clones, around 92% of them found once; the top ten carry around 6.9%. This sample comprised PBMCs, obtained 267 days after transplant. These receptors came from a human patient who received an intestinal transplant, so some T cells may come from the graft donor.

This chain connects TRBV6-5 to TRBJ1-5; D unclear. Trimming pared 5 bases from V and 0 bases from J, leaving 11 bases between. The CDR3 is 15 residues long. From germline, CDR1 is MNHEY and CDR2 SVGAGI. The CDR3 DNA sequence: TGTGCCAGCAGTGCAAGGGAGTTTAGCAATCAGCCCCAGCATTTT. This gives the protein CASSAREFSNQPQHF.

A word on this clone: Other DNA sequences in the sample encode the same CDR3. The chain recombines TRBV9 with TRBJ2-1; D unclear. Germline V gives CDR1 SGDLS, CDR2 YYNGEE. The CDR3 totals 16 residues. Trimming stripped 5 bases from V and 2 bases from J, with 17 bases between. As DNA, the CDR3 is TGTGCCAGCAGTTTGGGAAGGGCGGCTACCTACAATGAGCAGTTCTTC. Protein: CASSLGRAATYNEQFF.

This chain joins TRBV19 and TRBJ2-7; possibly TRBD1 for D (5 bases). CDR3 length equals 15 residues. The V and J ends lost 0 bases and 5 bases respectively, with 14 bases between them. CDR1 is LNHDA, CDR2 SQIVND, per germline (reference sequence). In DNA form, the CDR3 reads TGTGCCAGTAGTATAGACTGGACGGGCAGGGACGAGCAGTACTTC. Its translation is CASSIDWTGRDEQYF.

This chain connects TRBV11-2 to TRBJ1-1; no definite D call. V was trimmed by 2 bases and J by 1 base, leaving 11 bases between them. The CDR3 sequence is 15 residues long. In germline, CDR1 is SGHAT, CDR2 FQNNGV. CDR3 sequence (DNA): TGTGCCAGCAGCTTACGGACTAATTCGAACACTGAAGCTTTCTTT. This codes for CASSLRTNSNTEAFF.

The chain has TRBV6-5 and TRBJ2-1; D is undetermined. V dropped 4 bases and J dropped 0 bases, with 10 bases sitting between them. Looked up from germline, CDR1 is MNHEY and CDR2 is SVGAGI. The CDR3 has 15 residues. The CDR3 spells CASSSHESSYNEQFF. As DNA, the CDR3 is TGTGCCAGCAGTTCGCACGAGAGCTCCTACAATGAGCAGTTCTTC.

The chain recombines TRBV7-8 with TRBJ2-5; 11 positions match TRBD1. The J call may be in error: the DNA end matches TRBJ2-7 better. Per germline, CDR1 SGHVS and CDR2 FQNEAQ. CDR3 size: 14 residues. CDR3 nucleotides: TGTGCCAGCAGCGAATGGACAGGGGGCAACGAGCAGTACTTC. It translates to CASSEWTGGNEQYF.

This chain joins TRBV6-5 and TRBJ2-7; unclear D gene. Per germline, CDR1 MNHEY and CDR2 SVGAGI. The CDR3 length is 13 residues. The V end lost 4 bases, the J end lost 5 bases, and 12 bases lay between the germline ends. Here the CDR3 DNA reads TGTGCCAGCAGTTCAGTTCAAGCTCACGAGCAGTACTTC. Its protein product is CASSSVQAHEQYF.

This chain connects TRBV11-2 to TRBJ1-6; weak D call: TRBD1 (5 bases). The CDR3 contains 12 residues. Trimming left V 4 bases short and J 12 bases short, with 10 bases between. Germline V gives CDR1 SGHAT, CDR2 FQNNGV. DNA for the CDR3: TGTGCCAGCAGCTCAACCAGGGAACCCCTCCACTTT. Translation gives CASSSTREPLHF.

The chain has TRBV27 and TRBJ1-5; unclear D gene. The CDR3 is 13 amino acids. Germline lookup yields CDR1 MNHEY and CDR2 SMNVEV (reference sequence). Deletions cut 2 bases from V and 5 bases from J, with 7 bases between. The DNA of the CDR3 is TGTGCCAGCAGTTTAATTCCCTATCAGCCCCAGCATTTT. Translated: CASSLIPYQPQHF.

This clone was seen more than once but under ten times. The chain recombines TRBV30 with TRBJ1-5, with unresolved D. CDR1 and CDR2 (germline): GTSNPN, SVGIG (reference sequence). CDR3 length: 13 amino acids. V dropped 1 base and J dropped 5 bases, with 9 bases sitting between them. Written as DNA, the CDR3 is TGTGCCTGGAGTGGACATATGGATCAGCCCCAGCATTTT. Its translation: CAWSGHMDQPQHF.

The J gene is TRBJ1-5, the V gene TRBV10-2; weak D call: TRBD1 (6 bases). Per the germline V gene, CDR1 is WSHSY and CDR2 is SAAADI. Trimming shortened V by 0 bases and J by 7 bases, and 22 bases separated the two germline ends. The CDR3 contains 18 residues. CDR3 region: CASSESGINIKGQQPQHF. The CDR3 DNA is TGCGCCAGCAGTGAGTCAGGCATCAACATTAAAGGACAGCAGCCCCAGCATTTT.

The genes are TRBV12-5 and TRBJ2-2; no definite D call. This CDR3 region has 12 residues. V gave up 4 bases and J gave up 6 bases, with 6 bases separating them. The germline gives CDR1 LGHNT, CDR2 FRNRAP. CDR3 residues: CASGWASGELFF. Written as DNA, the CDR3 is TGTGCTAGTGGTTGGGCGTCCGGGGAGCTGTTTTTT.

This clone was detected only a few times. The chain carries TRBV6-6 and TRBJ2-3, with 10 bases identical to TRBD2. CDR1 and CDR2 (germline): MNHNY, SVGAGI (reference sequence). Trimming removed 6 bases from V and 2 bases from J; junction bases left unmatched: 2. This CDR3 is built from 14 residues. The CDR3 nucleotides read TGTGCCAGCAGAGCGGGGGGGAACACAGATACGCAGTATTTT. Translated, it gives CASRAGGNTDTQYF.

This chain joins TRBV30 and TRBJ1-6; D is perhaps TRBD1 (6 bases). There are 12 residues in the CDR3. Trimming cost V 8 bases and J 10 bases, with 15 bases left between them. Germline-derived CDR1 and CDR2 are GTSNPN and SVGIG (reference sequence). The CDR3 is CATNRERSPLHF. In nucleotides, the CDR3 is TGTGCCACTAACAGGGAGCGATCACCCCTCCACTTT.

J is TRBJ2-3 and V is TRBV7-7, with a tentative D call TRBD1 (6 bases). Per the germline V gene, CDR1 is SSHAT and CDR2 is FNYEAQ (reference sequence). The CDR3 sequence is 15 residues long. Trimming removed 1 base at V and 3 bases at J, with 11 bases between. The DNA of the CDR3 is TGTGCCAGCAGCTTAGGCACAGGGCCAACAGATACGCAGTATTTT. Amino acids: CASSLGTGPTDTQYF.

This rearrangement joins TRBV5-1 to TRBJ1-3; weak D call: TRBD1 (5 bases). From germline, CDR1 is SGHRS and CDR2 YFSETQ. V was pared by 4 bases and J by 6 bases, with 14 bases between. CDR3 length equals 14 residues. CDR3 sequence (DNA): TGCGCCAGCAGCGATGGCGGGGCGGTAAACACCATATATTTT. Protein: CASSDGGAVNTIYF. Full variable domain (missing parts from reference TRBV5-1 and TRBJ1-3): KAGVTQTPRYLIKTRGQQVTLSCSPISGHRSVSWYQQTPGQGLQFLFEYFSETQRNKGNFPGRFSGRQFSNSRSEMNVSTLELGDSALYLCASSDGGAVNTIYFGEGSWLTVV.

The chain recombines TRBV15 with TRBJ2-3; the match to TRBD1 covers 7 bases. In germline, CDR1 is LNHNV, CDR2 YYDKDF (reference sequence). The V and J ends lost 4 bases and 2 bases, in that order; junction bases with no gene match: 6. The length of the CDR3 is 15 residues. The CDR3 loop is CATSMGRGTTDTQYF. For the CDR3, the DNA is TGTGCCACCAGCATGGGCAGGGGGACCACAGATACGCAGTATTTT.

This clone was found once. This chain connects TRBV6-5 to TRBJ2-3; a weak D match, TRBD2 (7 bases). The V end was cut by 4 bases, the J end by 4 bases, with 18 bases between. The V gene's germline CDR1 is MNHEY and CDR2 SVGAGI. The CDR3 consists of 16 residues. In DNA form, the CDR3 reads TGTGCCAGCAGTTCCCCGGGGGCGGGGGCGGCAGATACGCAGTATTTT. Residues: CASSSPGAGAADTQYF.

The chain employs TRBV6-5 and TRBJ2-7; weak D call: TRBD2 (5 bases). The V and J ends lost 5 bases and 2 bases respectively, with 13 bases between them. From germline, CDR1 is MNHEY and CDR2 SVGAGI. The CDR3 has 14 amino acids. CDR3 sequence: CASSAQEAAYEQYF. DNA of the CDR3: TGTGCCAGCAGTGCGCAGGAGGCAGCCTACGAGCAGTACTTC.

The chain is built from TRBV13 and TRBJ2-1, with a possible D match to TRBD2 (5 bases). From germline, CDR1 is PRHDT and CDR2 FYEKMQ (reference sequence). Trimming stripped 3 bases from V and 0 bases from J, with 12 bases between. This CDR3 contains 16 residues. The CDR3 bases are TGTGCCAGCAGCTTGACCGGTGGGAGCTCCTACAATGAGCAGTTCTTC. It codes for CASSLTGGSSYNEQFF.

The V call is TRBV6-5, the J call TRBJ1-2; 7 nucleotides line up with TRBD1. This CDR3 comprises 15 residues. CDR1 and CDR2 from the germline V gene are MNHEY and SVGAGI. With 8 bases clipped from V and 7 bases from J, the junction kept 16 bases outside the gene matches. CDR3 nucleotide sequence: TGTGCCAGCGGTAGATCGGGGACAGTCATCCGTGGCTACACCTTC. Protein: CASGRSGTVIRGYTF.

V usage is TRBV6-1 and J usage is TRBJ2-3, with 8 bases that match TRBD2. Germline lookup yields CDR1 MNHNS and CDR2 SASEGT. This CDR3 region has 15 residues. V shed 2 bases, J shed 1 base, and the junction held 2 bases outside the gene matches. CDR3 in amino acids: CASSELRGGTDTQYF. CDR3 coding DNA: TGTGCCAGCAGTGAATTGCGGGGGGGCACAGATACGCAGTATTTT.

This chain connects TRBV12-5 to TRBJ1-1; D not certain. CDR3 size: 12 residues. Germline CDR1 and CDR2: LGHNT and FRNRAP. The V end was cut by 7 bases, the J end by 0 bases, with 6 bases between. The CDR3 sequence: CASVGMNTEAFF. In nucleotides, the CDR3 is TGTGCTAGTGTGGGGATGAACACTGAAGCTTTCTTT. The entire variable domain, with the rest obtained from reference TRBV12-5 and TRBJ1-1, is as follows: DARVTQTPRHKVTEMGQEVTMRCQPILGHNTVFWYRQTMMQGLELLAYFRNRAPLDDSGMPKDRFSAEMPDATLATLKIQPSEPRDSAVYFCASVGMNTEAFFGQGTRLTVV.

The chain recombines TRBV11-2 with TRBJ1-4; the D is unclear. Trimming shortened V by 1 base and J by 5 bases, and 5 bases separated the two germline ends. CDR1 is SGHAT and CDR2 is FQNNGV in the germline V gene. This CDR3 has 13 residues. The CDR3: CASSLGPNEKLFF. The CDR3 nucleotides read TGTGCCAGCAGCTTAGGTCCGAATGAAAAACTGTTTTTT.

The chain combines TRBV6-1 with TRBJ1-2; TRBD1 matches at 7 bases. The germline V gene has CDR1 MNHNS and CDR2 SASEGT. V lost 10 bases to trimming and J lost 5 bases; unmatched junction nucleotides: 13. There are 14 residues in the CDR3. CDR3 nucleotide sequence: TGTGCCACCTTTTACACTGACAGGGATTATGGCTACACCTTC. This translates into CATFYTDRDYGYTF.

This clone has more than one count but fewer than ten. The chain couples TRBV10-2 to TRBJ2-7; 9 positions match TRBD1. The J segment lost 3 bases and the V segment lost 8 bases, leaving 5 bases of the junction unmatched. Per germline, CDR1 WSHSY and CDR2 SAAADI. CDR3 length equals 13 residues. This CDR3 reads CASGRDRDYEQYF. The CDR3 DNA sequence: TGCGCCAGCGGCCGGGACAGGGACTACGAGCAGTACTTC.